Sequencing of this T cell receptor (beta chain) was carried out in a study of blood T cell repertoires in COVID-19. In the study overall: What the recovered Cohort 3 donors had was two negative PCRs, clearance, or symptom resolution. Sites across the United States, Italy and Spain contributed samples from acute and convalescent COVID-19.

The cohort comprised adults aged 18 to 89 years residing in under 25 US areas. Cohorts were based on clinical histories the participants reported. V gave up 6 bases and J gave up 4 bases; unmatched junction bases: 1. The CDR3 has 12 amino acids. The germline gives CDR1 WSHSY, CDR2 SAAADI. Data came from immunoSEQ multiplex PCR; TCRdb stores just in-frame clones and leaves some out. The top ten clones hold 3.5% to 5% of a sample with 120,000 to 150,000 clones, 75% to 90% of them seen once. The rearrangement uses TRBV10-2 and TRBJ2-5; 8 bases match TRBD1. The sequence was collected from a man between 45 and 60 years old in a cohort exposed to, infected with or recovered from COVID-19 (not recorded which). The sample was PBMCs or T cells enriched from blood (not recorded which). The CDR3 spells CASSTGGETQYF. The CDR3 DNA reads as TGCGCCAGCAGCACAGGGGGAGAGACCCAGTACTTC.